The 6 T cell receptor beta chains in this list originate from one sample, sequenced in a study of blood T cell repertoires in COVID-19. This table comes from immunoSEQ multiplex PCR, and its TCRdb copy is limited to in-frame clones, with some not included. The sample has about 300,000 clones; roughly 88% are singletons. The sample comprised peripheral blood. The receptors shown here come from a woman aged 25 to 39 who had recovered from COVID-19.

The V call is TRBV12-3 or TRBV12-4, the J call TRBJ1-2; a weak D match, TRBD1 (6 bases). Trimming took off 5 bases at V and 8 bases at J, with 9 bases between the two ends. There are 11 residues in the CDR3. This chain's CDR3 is CASSARGGYTF. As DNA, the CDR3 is TGTGCCAGCAGTGCCAGGGGAGGCTACACCTTC.

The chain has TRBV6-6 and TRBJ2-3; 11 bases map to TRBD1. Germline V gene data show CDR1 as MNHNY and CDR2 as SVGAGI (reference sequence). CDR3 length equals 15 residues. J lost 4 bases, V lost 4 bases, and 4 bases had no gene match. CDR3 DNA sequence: TGTGCCAGCAGTTTCCCGGGACAGGGGGCAGATACGCAGTATTTT. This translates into CASSFPGQGADTQYF.

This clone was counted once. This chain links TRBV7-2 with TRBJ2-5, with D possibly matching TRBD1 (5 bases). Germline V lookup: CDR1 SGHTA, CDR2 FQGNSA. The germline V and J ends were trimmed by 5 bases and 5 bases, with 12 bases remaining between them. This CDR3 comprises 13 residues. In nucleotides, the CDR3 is TGTGCCAGCAGCGTCAGGGTTAGGGAGACCCAGTACTTC. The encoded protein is CASSVRVRETQYF.

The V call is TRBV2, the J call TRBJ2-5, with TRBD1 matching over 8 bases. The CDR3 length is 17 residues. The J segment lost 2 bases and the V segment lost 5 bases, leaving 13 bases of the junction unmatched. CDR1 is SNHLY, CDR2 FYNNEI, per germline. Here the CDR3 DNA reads TGTGCCAGCAGTCCCCGGACAGGGAAAATCCCTCAAGAGACCCAGTACTTC. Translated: CASSPRTGKIPQETQYF. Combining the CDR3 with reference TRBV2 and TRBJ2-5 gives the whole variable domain EPEVTQTPSHQVTQMGQEVILRCVPISNHLYFYWYRQILGQKVEFLVSFYNNEISEKSEIFDDQFSVERPDGSNFTLKIRSTKLEDSAMYFCASSPRTGKIPQETQYFGPGTRLLVL.

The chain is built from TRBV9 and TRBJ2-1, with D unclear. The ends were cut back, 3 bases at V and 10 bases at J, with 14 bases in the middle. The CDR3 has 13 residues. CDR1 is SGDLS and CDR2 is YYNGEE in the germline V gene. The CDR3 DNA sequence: TGTGCCAGCAGCGCTATATTCTTGGAGGAGCAGTTCTTC. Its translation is CASSAIFLEEQFF.

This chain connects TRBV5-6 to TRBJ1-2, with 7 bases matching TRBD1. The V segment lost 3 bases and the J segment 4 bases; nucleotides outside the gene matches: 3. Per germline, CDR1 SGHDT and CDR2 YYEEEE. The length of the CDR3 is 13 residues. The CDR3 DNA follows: TGTGCCAGCAGCTATGGGACAGCCTATGGCTACACCTTC. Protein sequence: CASSYGTAYGYTF.